There are a few counts of the clone carrying this TCR beta chain. Its antigen is currently unknown. These data belong to a study of immune cell composition in non-small cell lung cancer. Study-level findings and limits: Approximately 79% of squamous and 30% to 40% of adenocarcinoma cases had tumour-associated clones >0.5%. Top 10 clone scores and clonality were higher in squamous than adenocarcinoma. In adenocarcinoma, maximal tumour-associated clone frequency tracked TIL tumour reactivity. Tumour TCR-beta clonality was not significantly tied to smoking pack-years.

The protocol was immunoSEQ multiplex PCR, while the TCRdb copy is restricted to in-frame clones and leaves out a portion. The sample has roughly 5,000 clones, roughly four fifths seen once. The CDR3 runs to 17 residues. Germline CDR1 is LGHNA and CDR2 is YNFKEQ. V was pared by 0 bases and J by 2 bases, with 7 bases of the junction left unmatched. The chain carries TRBV4-2 and TRBJ1-3; TRBD1 matches at 7 bases. The clonotype originates from a human donor with non-small cell lung cancer. Sample: lung tumor tissue. CDR3 nucleotides: TGTGCCAGCAGCCAAGATGGGACAGCTTCTCCTGGAAACACCATATATTTT. It encodes CASSQDGTASPGNTIYF.